These 18 T cell receptor beta chains were all obtained from the same sample, sequenced in a study of cytomegalovirus exposure and HLA in healthy donors. Primers included in the PCR were 60 Vbeta and 13 Jbeta primers. Measured with immunoSEQ multiplex PCR; TCRdb has only the in-frame clones, and not every one. The sample holds about 240,000 clones; roughly four fifths are singletons and the top ten take around 8.3%. Input material: PBMCs. These receptors originate from a woman between 55 and 75 years old in good health and CMV-seropositive.

The gene calls are TRBV29-1 and TRBJ2-3; tentative D call: TRBD2 (5 bases). The germline gives CDR1 SQVTM, CDR2 ANQGSEA. The CDR3 has 13 residues. The V end was cut by 4 bases, the J end by 5 bases, with 13 bases between. The chain's CDR3 is CSVVSIAGDTQYF. CDR3 in DNA: TGCAGCGTTGTTTCGATTGCGGGAGATACGCAGTATTTT.

This chain joins TRBV6-5 and TRBJ1-2; TRBD1 is a possible D gene (6 bases). CDR3 length: 15 amino acids. V was clipped by 6 bases and J by 8 bases, with 22 bases between them. Germline V CDR1 and CDR2: MNHEY, SVGAGI. DNA of the CDR3: TGTGCCAGCAGCATTGCCAACAGGGTCGGATCGGGCTACACCTTC. Amino acid sequence: CASSIANRVGSGYTF.

V gene TRBV5-1 combines with J gene TRBJ2-4; 7 bases fit TRBD1. The CDR3 is made up of 13 amino acids. The germline CDR1 and CDR2 sequences are SGHRS and YFSETQ. V shed 8 bases, J shed 8 bases, and the junction held 10 bases outside the gene matches. DNA of the CDR3: TGCGCCAGGGGACAGTTACTAGGGGACATTCAGTACTTC. Amino acids: CARGQLLGDIQYF.

This clone appeared a few times. This chain links TRBV9 with TRBJ2-1, with D unresolved. Germline V CDR1 and CDR2: SGDLS, YYNGEE. The CDR3 is 13 residues long. V gave up 2 bases and J gave up 5 bases, with 8 bases separating them. CDR3 amino acids: CASSVYINNEQFF. CDR3 DNA: TGTGCCAGCAGCGTGTACATTAACAATGAGCAGTTCTTC. The full variable domain, completed using reference TRBV9 and TRBJ2-1, is DSGVTQTPKHLITATGQRVTLRCSPRSGDLSVYWYQQSLDQGLQFLIQYYNGEERAKGNILERFSAQQFPDLHSELNLSSLELGDSALYFCASSVYINNEQFFGPGTRLTVL.

CDR3 amino acids: CASGFSGTPNYGYTF. The CDR3 region has the DNA TGTGCTAGTGGTTTTTCCGGGACACCTAACTATGGCTACACCTTC. The gene calls are TRBV12-5 and TRBJ1-2; D may be TRBD1 (6 bases). V lost 3 bases and J lost 0, with 11 bases in between. CDR1 is LGHNT, CDR2 FRNRAP, per germline. The CDR3 has 15 residues.

The J gene is TRBJ2-1, the V gene TRBV6-1; possible D gene TRBD2, 6 bases. This CDR3 contains 15 residues. Trimming took 7 bases from V and 2 from J, leaving 15 bases between them. Germline assignment: CDR1 MNHNS and CDR2 SASEGT. CDR3 sequence: CASTGGVFTYNEQFF. The CDR3, as DNA: TGTGCCAGCACTGGAGGGGTATTTACCTACAATGAGCAGTTCTTC.

This clone was seen just once. The rearrangement uses TRBV5-3 and TRBJ1-1; TRBD1 matches 7 bases. TRBV5-3 is an ORF, and what it does is uncertain. The length of the CDR3 is 13 residues. With 4 bases clipped from V and 11 bases from J, the junction kept 11 bases outside the gene matches. CDR3 amino acids: CARSGQVGGWAFF. CDR3 coding DNA: TGTGCCAGAAGCGGCCAGGTAGGGGGCTGGGCTTTCTTT.

This clone occurred a few times. This chain joins TRBV4-1 and TRBJ2-1; 14 bases map to TRBD2. The CDR3 length is 16 residues. The junction had 8 bases not matched to a gene; V was cut back by 5 bases and J by 8 bases. Looked up from germline, CDR1 is MGHRA and CDR2 is YSYEKL. The CDR3 reads CASSYSGTSGSDEQFF. Here the CDR3 DNA reads TGCGCCAGCAGCTATTCCGGGACTAGCGGGAGCGATGAGCAGTTCTTC.

The chain couples TRBV5-1 to TRBJ2-1; possible D gene TRBD1, 5 bases. Germline CDR1 reads SGHRS; CDR2 reads YFSETQ. V gave up 0 bases and J gave up 5 bases, with 12 bases separating them. This CDR3 is 15 amino acids long. Here the CDR3 reads CASSLGWTRDNEQFF. The CDR3 DNA sequence: TGCGCCAGCAGCTTGGGTTGGACACGAGACAATGAGCAGTTCTTC.

V is TRBV5-1 and J is TRBJ2-1; D gene unclear. Looked up from germline, CDR1 is SGHRS and CDR2 is YFSETQ. V was cut by 2 bases and J by 9 bases, with 12 bases left in between. This CDR3 contains 13 residues. CDR3 nucleotide sequence: TGCGCCAGCAGCTTTACTAAGCTTGGTGAGCAGTTCTTC. Translated, it gives CASSFTKLGEQFF.

V and J are TRBV5-1 and TRBJ2-1, with 10 bases fitting TRBD2. Per the germline V gene, CDR1 is SGHRS and CDR2 is YFSETQ. This CDR3 has 15 amino acids. Unmatched junction bases numbered 6, after V lost 5 bases and J lost 4 bases. The CDR3 nucleotides are TGCGCCAGCAGACCCGGGACTAGCGTATACAATGAGCAGTTCTTC. This translates into CASRPGTSVYNEQFF.

The CDR3 region is CASSLARQGAYEQYF. Written as DNA, the CDR3 is TGTGCCAGCAGCTTAGCCCGACAGGGGGCCTACGAGCAGTACTTC. This rearrangement joins TRBV7-8 to TRBJ2-7; 9 bases agree with TRBD1. The trim removed 0 bases at V and 2 bases at J, leaving 2 bases unmatched. Germline CDR1 is SGHVS and CDR2 is FQNEAQ. This CDR3 comprises 15 residues.

The chain recombines TRBV21-1 with TRBJ1-2. TRBV21-1 is annotated as a pseudogene. This CDR3 region has 14 residues. The CDR3 is CASSDSGDSYGYTF. The CDR3 region has the DNA TGTGCCAGCAGCGACTCGGGGGACTCCTATGGCTACACCTTC.

V gene TRBV5-4 combines with J gene TRBJ2-3; no reliable D call. The ends were cut back, 4 bases at V and 2 bases at J, with 5 bases in the middle. Germline assignment: CDR1 SGHNT and CDR2 YYREEE (reference sequence). The CDR3 length is 12 residues. The CDR3, as DNA: TGTGCCAGCAGCCTAACCACAGATACGCAGTATTTT. Protein: CASSLTTDTQYF. Full variable domain (rest looked up from reference TRBV5-4 and TRBJ2-3): ETGVTQSPTHLIKTRGQQVTLRCSSQSGHNTVSWYQQALGQGPQFIFQYYREEENGRGNFPPRFSGLQFPNYSSELNVNALELDDSALYLCASSLTTDTQYFGPGTRLTVL.

This clone was observed a single time. V usage is TRBV5-6 and J usage is TRBJ1-2; D call uncertain. The CDR3 covers 16 residues. The V end was cut by 4 bases, the J end by 7 bases, with 23 bases between. From germline, CDR1 is SGHDT and CDR2 YYEEEE. CDR3 loop: CASSLGGKGFVSGYTF. The CDR3 DNA is TGTGCCAGCAGCCTAGGCGGGAAAGGGTTCGTTAGTGGCTACACCTTC.

This chain's CDR3 is CASSLSHRDQPQHF. The CDR3 bases are TGTGCCAGCAGTTTATCCCACAGAGATCAGCCCCAGCATTTT. V gene TRBV28 combines with J gene TRBJ1-5; D not certain. The germline V gene encodes CDR1 MDHEN and CDR2 SYDVKM. The V gene lost 1 base and the J gene lost 5 bases, with 9 bases spanning the gap. The CDR3 length is 14 residues. The full variable domain, in which reference TRBV28 and TRBJ1-5 provide the parts outside the CDR3, is DVKVTQSSRYLVKRTGEKVFLECVQDMDHENMFWYRQDPGLGLRLIYFSYDVKMKEKGDIPEGYSVSREKKERFSLILESASTNQTSMYLCASSLSHRDQPQHFGDGTRLSIL.

CDR3 residues: CASSPPGTGKNTIYF. Written as DNA, the CDR3 is TGTGCCAGTAGTCCCCCCGGGACAGGGAAGAACACCATATATTTT. The rearrangement links TRBV19 to TRBJ1-3, with TRBD1 matching over 9 bases. The germline V gene has CDR1 LNHDA and CDR2 SQIVND (reference sequence). V lost 5 bases to trimming and J lost 7 bases; unmatched junction nucleotides: 9. The CDR3 totals 15 residues.

The sample holds one count of this clone. V usage is TRBV9 and J usage is TRBJ2-5; D may be TRBD1 (6 bases). The DNA end is a closer match to TRBJ2-7, so the J assignment may be wrong. The CDR3 has 14 residues. Germline CDR1 and CDR2: SGDLS and YYNGEE. The CDR3: CASSVDYRAYEQYF. The CDR3 DNA follows: TGTGCCAGCAGCGTAGATTACAGGGCCTACGAGCAGTACTTC.